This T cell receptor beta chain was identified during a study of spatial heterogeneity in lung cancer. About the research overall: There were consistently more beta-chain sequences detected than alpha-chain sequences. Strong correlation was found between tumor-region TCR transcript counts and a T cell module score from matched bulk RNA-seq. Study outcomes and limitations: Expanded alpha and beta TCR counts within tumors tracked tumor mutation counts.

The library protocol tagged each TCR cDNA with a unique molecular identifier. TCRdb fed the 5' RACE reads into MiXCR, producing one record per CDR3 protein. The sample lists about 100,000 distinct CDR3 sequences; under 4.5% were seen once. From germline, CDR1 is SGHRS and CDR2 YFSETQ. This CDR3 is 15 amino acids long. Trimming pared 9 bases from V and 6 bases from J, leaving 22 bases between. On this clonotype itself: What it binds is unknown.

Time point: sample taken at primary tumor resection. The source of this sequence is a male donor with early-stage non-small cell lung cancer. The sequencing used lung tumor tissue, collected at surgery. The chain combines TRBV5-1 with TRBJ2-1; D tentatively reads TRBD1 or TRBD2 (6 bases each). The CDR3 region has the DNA TGCGCCACCCGCCCGGGGGCCCCCGAGGGCAATGAGCAGTTCTTC. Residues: CATRPGAPEGNEQFF.